The 6 T cell receptor beta chains listed next were all sequenced from one sample in a study of blood T cell repertoires in COVID-19. Data came from immunoSEQ multiplex PCR; TCRdb stores just in-frame clones and leaves some out. The top ten hold 0.95% to 1.5% of the sample, which has 120,000 to 150,000 clones, more than 75% seen once. The specimen sequenced was PBMCs or T cells enriched from blood (not recorded which). These TCRs come from a woman in her thirties with acute COVID-19.

V usage is TRBV10-3 and J usage is TRBJ1-1, with unresolved D. Germline values: CDR1 ENHRY, CDR2 SYGVKD. This CDR3 is 14 amino acids long. Trimming pared 0 bases from V and 1 base from J, leaving 6 bases between. CDR3 sequence (DNA): TGTGCCATCAGTGAGTCTGTGAGGAACACTGAAGCTTTCTTT. Protein: CAISESVRNTEAFF.

The J gene is TRBJ2-1, the V gene TRBV3-1 (or the pseudogene TRBV3-2); D perhaps matches TRBD2 (5 bases). V was trimmed by 4 bases and J by 9 bases, leaving 16 bases between them. Germline CDR1 reads LGHDT; CDR2 reads YNNKEL (reference sequence). The CDR3 totals 14 residues. CDR3 region: CASSPLGGRAEQFF. The CDR3, as DNA: TGTGCCAGCAGCCCCCTGGGTGGGCGGGCTGAGCAGTTCTTC.

V usage is TRBV9 and J usage is TRBJ2-2; D is ambiguous. Trimming took off 0 bases at V and 7 bases at J, with 4 bases between the two ends. The CDR3 spans 12 residues. Germline V CDR1 and CDR2: SGDLS, YYNGEE. The CDR3 bases are TGTGCCAGCAGCGTAGACGGCGGGGAGCTGTTTTTT. Protein product: CASSVDGGELFF.

CDR3 nucleotides: TGTGCCAGCAGCTTGGAAAGTGGGCAGGGATACACCTTC. Its translation: CASSLESGQGYTF. The chain combines TRBV7-3 with TRBJ1-2, with D perhaps matching TRBD1 (5 bases). The CDR3 covers 13 residues. V was shortened by 3 bases and J by 11 bases, with 16 bases between the two germline ends. Per the germline V gene, CDR1 is SGHTA and CDR2 is FQGTGA.

CDR3 sequence: CASSLVSGGPAPNQPQHF. The CDR3 region has the DNA TGTGCCAGCAGTTTGGTTAGCGGCGGGCCAGCTCCCAATCAGCCCCAGCATTTT. The chain links TRBV28 to TRBJ1-5; D call uncertain. The V end lost 3 bases, the J end lost 3 bases, and 21 bases lay between the germline ends. CDR1 and CDR2 (germline): MDHEN, SYDVKM. The CDR3 length is 18 residues.

The J gene is TRBJ2-7, the V gene TRBV24-1; D is possibly TRBD2 (7 bases). V dropped 9 bases and J dropped 0 bases, with 17 bases sitting between them. This CDR3 spans 15 amino acids. Germline V gene data show CDR1 as KGHDR and CDR2 as SFDVKD. The CDR3 DNA reads as TGTGCCACCGCGGGTGCGGGGGCCTACTCCTACGAGCAGTACTTC. It yields the protein CATAGAGAYSYEQYF.